Detailed here is one T cell receptor beta chain. The table lists this clonotype with a few counts. Its antigen specificity is not known. No much larger clone exists at a distance of one base, and base qualities are not known. CDR1 SEHNR and CDR2 FQNEAQ were looked up in the germline V gene (reference sequence). V and J are truncated by 8 bases and 2 bases respectively, leaving an intervening sequence of 21 bases. From cysteine to phenylalanine, the CDR3 is 17 amino acids long. The sequence is cut down to CDR3 DNA, 51 bases in frame from base 1. Patients with hyperthyroidism were aged 18 to 65 years, had been newly diagnosed, and had a disease duration of less than 2 months. Patients with other autoimmune diseases, uncontrolled infections, pregnancy or lactation were excluded. Diagnosis relied on clinical symptoms, serum thyroxine, TRAb, thyroid ultrasound and orbital computed tomography. Total RNA was extracted using Trizol reagent, and RNA quality was checked on an Agilent 2100 Bioanalyzer.

TCR beta CDR3 regions were amplified from RNA transcripts for repertoire sequencing. The first round of RT-PCR was done with HTBI primers and the Qiagen OneStep RT-PCR kit, and was followed by a second round of multiplex PCR, then size selection and purification. Libraries were sequenced on an Illumina HiSeq2000 using paired-end 100 bp reads. Processing in the source paper ran as follows. Reads were processed with SOAPnuke, discarding reads with adapters, uncalled bases, mean Phred below 15, or no exact constant-primer or identifier match. COPE v1.2.5 was used to merge high-quality paired reads. Unique nucleotide sequences were defined as clonotypes and aligned to IMGT TRB V, D and J references using MiTCR v1.1. The analysis was limited to V-J combinations with a frequency above 0.0001, which together covered 99.2% of repertoires. For each V-J combination, a TCR clonal expansion and chaos score was defined as F50 clonal expansion divided by the chaos observed in the TCRdist matrix. Welch's t-statistics and random forest were used to narrow the features down to over ten V-J combinations, which were then fed into a naive Bayes classifier. The Morisita-Horn index was used to measure how similar the thyroid and blood repertoires were. TCRdb reprocessed the public reads (quality trimming at Q25 with fastp, clone calling with MiXCR) and kept in-frame beta chains. Entries are consolidated by CDR3 protein sequence, retaining the most common genes and DNA. The V and J calls here are based on TCRdb, not the publication. This sample holds around 1.1 million distinct CDR3 sequences; about 40% were observed only once. The top ten clones comprise approximately 10% of the sample.

The source of the sample is a study of Graves' ophthalmopathy and Graves' hyperthyroidism listed by TCRdb under 2018. Turning to the overall study: Stable hyperthyroidism was defined as no progression to ophthalmopathy within 18 months of follow-up. In roughly 6 hyperthyroidism patients, the T-cell repertoire of thyroid tissue was compared with the T-cell repertoire of blood. An independent validation cohort was composed of fewer than 20 hyperthyroidism patients and 17 patients who later progressed from hyperthyroidism to ophthalmopathy. To explore V-J signatures distinguishing ophthalmopathy from hyperthyroidism, a discovery set of about 99 patients (about 44 ophthalmopathy, some 57 stable hyperthyroidism) was enrolled. To tell Graves' ophthalmopathy apart from Graves' hyperthyroidism, and to predict which patients would progress to ophthalmopathy, the study relied on TCR beta repertoire signatures. In total, approximately 140 blood samples were TCR-sequenced: approximately 40 ophthalmopathy, around 75 hyperthyroidism and 17 hyperthyroidism-to-ophthalmopathy patients. Once sampling was done, hyperthyroidism patients were given methimazole at a starting dose of 30 mg daily, while ophthalmopathy patients were given high-dose intravenous methylprednisolone. On the study overall, not on this receptor specifically: In validation, the model predicted ophthalmopathy progression with nearly 71% sensitivity and around 72% specificity; more than ten predicted patients were CT-confirmed with GO in a median of around 6 months. Most expanded thyroid clonotypes with frequency above 0.001 were also detected in blood, suggesting blood repertoires may reflect the thyroid immune response. In cross-validation, the 13-signature model distinguished ophthalmopathy from stable hyperthyroidism with about 89% sensitivity and roughly 81% specificity, while in the test set the corresponding values were around 79% and 71%. Sample size was not statistically predetermined, and group allocation was not concealed from the investigators.

The chain is encoded by TRBV7-9 joined to TRBJ2-2, with the D gene call left open. This TCR was recovered from an adult man with Graves' hyperthyroidism. Sequenced sample: peripheral blood or thyroid tissue (not recorded which). The nucleotides read TGTGCCAGCGCTGTTTCCGGTGGGTCGGCTAACACCGGGGAGCTGTTTTTT. It translates to CASAVSGGSANTGELFF.